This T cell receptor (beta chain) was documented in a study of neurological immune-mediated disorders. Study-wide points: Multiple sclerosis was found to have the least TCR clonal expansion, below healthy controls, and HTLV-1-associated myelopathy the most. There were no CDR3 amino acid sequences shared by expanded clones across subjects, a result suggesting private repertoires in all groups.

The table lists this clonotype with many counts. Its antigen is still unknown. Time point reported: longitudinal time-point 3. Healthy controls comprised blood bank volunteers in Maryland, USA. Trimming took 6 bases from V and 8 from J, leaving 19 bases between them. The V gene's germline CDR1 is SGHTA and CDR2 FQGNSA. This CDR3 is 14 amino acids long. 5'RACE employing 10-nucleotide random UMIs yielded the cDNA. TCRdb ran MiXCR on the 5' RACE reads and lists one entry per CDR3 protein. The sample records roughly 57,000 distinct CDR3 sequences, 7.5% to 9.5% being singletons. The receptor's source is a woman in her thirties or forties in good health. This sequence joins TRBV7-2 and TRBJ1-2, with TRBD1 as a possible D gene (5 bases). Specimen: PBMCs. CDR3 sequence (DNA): TGTGCCAGCAGTAACCCCGGGGGGGTAGAGGGCTACACCTTC. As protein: CASSNPGGVEGYTF. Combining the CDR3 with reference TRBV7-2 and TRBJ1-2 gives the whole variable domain GAGVSQSPSNKVTEKGKDVELRCDPISGHTALYWYRQSLGQGLEFLIYFQGNSAPDKSGLPSDRFSAERTGGSVSTLTIQRTQQEDSAVYLCASSNPGGVEGYTFGSGTRLTVV.